Listed below are T cell receptor beta chains from one sample, sequenced in a study of beta chain features in type 1 diabetes. The table came from immunoSEQ multiplex PCR; TCRdb's copy has only in-frame clones and leaves some out. The sample holds under 400,000 clones, about 20% seen once. Sequencing was performed on naive CD4+ T cells from blood. The receptors were gathered from a woman aged 18-29 years in good health. Both conserved end residues are part of each CDR3. A D gene is named only where the DNA matches it firmly. Clone sizes are given selectively: once, few, many, or a class where the clone is expanded.

v_call: TRBV6-5; clone_size: NA; d_call: TRBD1; j_call: TRBJ1-2; cdr3_aa: CASSSPGQGGSYGYTF; cdr3_nt: TGTGCCAGCAGTTCCCCGGGACAGGGAGGGTCCTATGGCTACACCTTC
v_call: TRBV5-1; clone_size: NA; d_call: NA; j_call: TRBJ1-1; cdr3_aa: CASSLAAGVNTEAFF; cdr3_nt: TGCGCCAGCAGCTTGGCGGCAGGGGTGAACACTGAAGCTTTCTTT
v_call: TRBV4-1; clone_size: few; d_call: TRBD2; j_call: TRBJ2-2; cdr3_aa: CASSQGLAGRYTGELFF; cdr3_nt: TGCGCCAGCAGCCAGGGCCTAGCGGGCCGCTATACCGGGGAGCTGTTTTTT
v_call: TRBV4-2; clone_size: few; d_call: TRBD2; j_call: TRBJ2-1; cdr3_aa: CASSHGGWRADNEQFF; cdr3_nt: TGTGCCAGCAGCCACGGGGGGTGGCGGGCGGACAATGAGCAGTTCTTC
v_call: TRBV4-1; clone_size: NA; d_call: TRBD2; j_call: TRBJ2-1; cdr3_aa: CASSRDWRTSGSNEQFF; cdr3_nt: TGCGCCAGCAGCCGGGATTGGAGAACTAGCGGGAGCAATGAGCAGTTCTTC
v_call: TRBV4-1; clone_size: NA; d_call: TRBD1; j_call: TRBJ1-2; cdr3_aa: CASSPGQGLYGYTF; cdr3_nt: TGCGCCAGCAGTCCGGGACAGGGCCTCTATGGCTACACCTTC
v_call: TRBV30; clone_size: NA; d_call: TRBD1; j_call: TRBJ1-1; cdr3_aa: CAWSVLTGGLTEAFF; cdr3_nt: TGTGCCTGGAGTGTTTTGACAGGGGGCCTCACTGAAGCTTTCTTT
v_call: TRBV15; clone_size: NA; d_call: NA; j_call: TRBJ2-7; cdr3_aa: CATSRDPGFSYEQYF; cdr3_nt: TGTGCCACCAGCAGAGATCCAGGGTTCTCCTACGAGCAGTACTTC
v_call: TRBV6-5; clone_size: few; d_call: TRBD1; j_call: TRBJ1-1; cdr3_aa: CASGKRQGATEAFF; cdr3_nt: TGTGCCAGCGGTAAAAGACAGGGGGCCACTGAAGCTTTCTTT
v_call: TRBV4-2; clone_size: few; d_call: NA; j_call: TRBJ2-7; cdr3_aa: CASSQDRRGSYEQYF; cdr3_nt: TGTGCCAGCAGCCAAGATCGGCGGGGATCCTACGAGCAGTACTTC
v_call: TRBV2; clone_size: few; d_call: NA; j_call: TRBJ2-3; cdr3_aa: CASRRLNTDTQYF; cdr3_nt: TGTGCCAGCAGGAGACTTAACACAGATACGCAGTATTTT
v_call: TRBV2; clone_size: NA; d_call: NA; j_call: TRBJ1-1; cdr3_aa: CASSSDTNTEAFF; cdr3_nt: TGTGCCAGCAGTTCAGACACGAACACTGAAGCTTTCTTT
v_call: TRBV29-1; clone_size: NA; d_call: NA; j_call: TRBJ2-1; cdr3_aa: CSVRRNEQFF; cdr3_nt: TGCAGCGTTCGGAGAAATGAGCAGTTCTTC
v_call: TRBV18; clone_size: few; d_call: NA; j_call: TRBJ1-1; cdr3_aa: CASSPTVNTEAFF; cdr3_nt: TGTGCCAGCTCACCTACAGTGAACACTGAAGCTTTCTTT
v_call: TRBV30; clone_size: few; d_call: TRBD2; j_call: TRBJ2-3; cdr3_aa: CAWRRFAGGKSTDTQYF; cdr3_nt: TGTGCCTGGAGGAGGTTCGCGGGGGGGAAAAGCACAGATACGCAGTATTTT
v_call: TRBV18; clone_size: NA; d_call: NA; j_call: TRBJ1-1; cdr3_aa: CASSPPAGENTEAFF; cdr3_nt: TGTGCCAGCTCACCACCTGCAGGGGAGAACACTGAAGCTTTCTTT
v_call: TRBV6-6; clone_size: NA; d_call: NA; j_call: TRBJ1-1; cdr3_aa: CASSYQRTLNTEAFF; cdr3_nt: TGTGCCAGCAGTTACCAAAGGACACTGAACACTGAAGCTTTCTTT
v_call: TRBV5-6; clone_size: NA; d_call: NA; j_call: TRBJ2-5; cdr3_aa: CASSVQETQYF; cdr3_nt: TGTGCCAGCAGCGTACAAGAGACCCAGTACTTC
v_call: TRBV7-9; clone_size: NA; d_call: NA; j_call: TRBJ1-1; cdr3_aa: CASSLAQLQGSNTEAFF; cdr3_nt: TGTGCCAGCAGCTTAGCGCAATTACAGGGCAGCAACACTGAAGCTTTCTTT
v_call: TRBV2; clone_size: NA; d_call: NA; j_call: TRBJ2-5; cdr3_aa: CASSGKTGVQETQYF; cdr3_nt: TGTGCCAGCAGTGGGAAAACAGGCGTCCAAGAGACCCAGTACTTC
v_call: TRBV4-1; clone_size: NA; d_call: NA; j_call: TRBJ2-3; cdr3_aa: CASSHDYRADTQYF; cdr3_nt: TGCGCCAGCAGCCACGATTACAGGGCAGATACGCAGTATTTT
v_call: TRBV11-2; clone_size: NA; d_call: NA; j_call: TRBJ2-1; cdr3_aa: CASSPISGNNEQFF; cdr3_nt: TGTGCCAGCAGCCCGATTAGCGGCAACAATGAGCAGTTCTTC
v_call: TRBV10-3; clone_size: few; d_call: TRBD1; j_call: TRBJ1-2; cdr3_aa: CATRDRVDYGYTF; cdr3_nt: TGTGCCACTAGAGACAGGGTAGACTATGGCTACACCTTC
v_call: TRBV7-9; clone_size: few; d_call: TRBD2; j_call: TRBJ2-1; cdr3_aa: CASRLAGGNNEQFF; cdr3_nt: TGTGCCAGCAGACTAGCGGGAGGGAACAATGAGCAGTTCTTC
v_call: TRBV6-5; clone_size: NA; d_call: NA; j_call: TRBJ1-5; cdr3_aa: CASGRDFRNQPQHF; cdr3_nt: TGTGCCAGCGGCCGGGACTTCCGCAATCAGCCCCAGCATTTT
v_call: TRBV9; clone_size: NA; d_call: NA; j_call: TRBJ2-3; cdr3_aa: CASSERSGVDTDTQYF; cdr3_nt: TGTGCCAGCAGCGAACGTAGCGGTGTGGACACAGATACGCAGTATTTT
v_call: TRBV7-9; clone_size: NA; d_call: NA; j_call: TRBJ2-1; cdr3_aa: CASSRWEGVSYNEQFF; cdr3_nt: TGTGCCAGCAGCCGCTGGGAGGGGGTAAGCTACAATGAGCAGTTCTTC
v_call: TRBV2; clone_size: few; d_call: NA; j_call: TRBJ1-5; cdr3_aa: CASLRDSNQPQHF; cdr3_nt: TGTGCCAGCCTCCGGGATAGCAATCAGCCCCAGCATTTT
v_call: TRBV18; clone_size: NA; d_call: TRBD1; j_call: TRBJ2-7; cdr3_aa: CASSPEAGGYEQYF; cdr3_nt: TGTGCCAGCTCACCAGAGGCAGGGGGCTACGAGCAGTACTTC
v_call: TRBV13; clone_size: few; d_call: NA; j_call: TRBJ2-7; cdr3_aa: CASSGGTARPYEQYF; cdr3_nt: TGTGCCAGCAGCGGGGGGACAGCGCGACCCTACGAGCAGTACTTC
v_call: TRBV7-3; clone_size: few; d_call: TRBD2; j_call: TRBJ2-3; cdr3_aa: CASSQGLASTDTQYF; cdr3_nt: TGTGCCAGCAGCCAGGGACTAGCTAGCACAGATACGCAGTATTTT
v_call: TRBV18; clone_size: few; d_call: TRBD1; j_call: TRBJ2-7; cdr3_aa: CASSPGTGVGYEQYF; cdr3_nt: TGTGCCAGCTCACCGGGGACAGGGGTAGGCTACGAGCAGTACTTC
v_call: TRBV19; clone_size: NA; d_call: NA; j_call: TRBJ2-7; cdr3_aa: CASSIRGEQYF; cdr3_nt: TGTGCCAGTAGTATACGAGGCGAGCAGTACTTC
v_call: TRBV2; clone_size: NA; d_call: NA; j_call: TRBJ2-2; cdr3_aa: CASSEASGHTGELFF; cdr3_nt: TGTGCCAGCAGTGAAGCTAGCGGTCACACCGGGGAGCTGTTTTTT
v_call: TRBV5-1; clone_size: few; d_call: TRBD1; j_call: TRBJ1-2; cdr3_aa: CASSARQGPYGYTF; cdr3_nt: TGCGCCAGCAGCGCCCGACAGGGTCCCTATGGCTACACCTTC
v_call: TRBV2; clone_size: few; d_call: TRBD1; j_call: TRBJ1-5; cdr3_aa: CASSEEGQGQPQHF; cdr3_nt: TGTGCCAGCAGTGAAGAGGGACAGGGCCAGCCCCAGCATTTT
v_call: TRBV9; clone_size: NA; d_call: NA; j_call: TRBJ2-2; cdr3_aa: CASSPRVSDTGELFF; cdr3_nt: TGTGCCAGCAGCCCTCGAGTGTCGGACACCGGGGAGCTGTTTTTT
v_call: TRBV4-2; clone_size: NA; d_call: TRBD2; j_call: TRBJ2-7; cdr3_aa: CASSQGGTSGIYEQYF; cdr3_nt: TGTGCCAGCAGCCAAGGGGGGACTAGCGGGATCTACGAGCAGTACTTC
v_call: TRBV20-1; clone_size: once; d_call: NA; j_call: TRBJ1-2; cdr3_aa: CSALGWHGYTF; cdr3_nt: TGCAGTGCGCTCGGGTGGCATGGCTACACCTTC
v_call: TRBV4-1; clone_size: NA; d_call: TRBD1; j_call: TRBJ2-5; cdr3_aa: CASSQEGRQGAGTQYF; cdr3_nt: TGCGCCAGCAGCCAAGAAGGCAGGCAGGGGGCCGGGACCCAGTACTTC
v_call: TRBV27; clone_size: few; d_call: NA; j_call: TRBJ2-7; cdr3_aa: CASSYRVHEQYF; cdr3_nt: TGTGCCAGCAGTTACAGGGTCCACGAGCAGTACTTC
v_call: TRBV18; clone_size: few; d_call: NA; j_call: TRBJ2-5; cdr3_aa: CASSPGLEETQYF; cdr3_nt: TGTGCCAGCTCGCCCGGACTGGAAGAGACCCAGTACTTC
v_call: TRBV6-5; clone_size: NA; d_call: NA; j_call: TRBJ1-3; cdr3_aa: CASSSGLGATIYF; cdr3_nt: TGTGCCAGCAGTTCAGGACTGGGAGCGACCATATATTTT